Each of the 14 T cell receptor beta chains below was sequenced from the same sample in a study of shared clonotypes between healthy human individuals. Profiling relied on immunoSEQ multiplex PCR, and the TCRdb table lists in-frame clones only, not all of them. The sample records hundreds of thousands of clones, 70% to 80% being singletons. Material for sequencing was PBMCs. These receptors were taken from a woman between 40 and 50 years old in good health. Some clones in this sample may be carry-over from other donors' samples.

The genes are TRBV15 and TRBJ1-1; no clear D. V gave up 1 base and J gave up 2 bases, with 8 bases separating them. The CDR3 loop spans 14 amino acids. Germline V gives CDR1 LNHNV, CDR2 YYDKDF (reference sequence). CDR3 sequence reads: CATSRASENTEAFF. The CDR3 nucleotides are TGTGCCACCAGCAGAGCCTCGGAAAACACTGAAGCTTTCTTT.

CDR3 in DNA: TGTGCCAGCAGTTTATCTGTGAGTGGTTACGAGCAGTACTTC. This encodes CASSLSVSGYEQYF. The chain carries TRBV28 and TRBJ2-7; D not certain. Germline CDR1 MDHEN, CDR2 SYDVKM. V was pared by 1 base and J by 4 bases, with 11 bases between. The CDR3 totals 14 residues.

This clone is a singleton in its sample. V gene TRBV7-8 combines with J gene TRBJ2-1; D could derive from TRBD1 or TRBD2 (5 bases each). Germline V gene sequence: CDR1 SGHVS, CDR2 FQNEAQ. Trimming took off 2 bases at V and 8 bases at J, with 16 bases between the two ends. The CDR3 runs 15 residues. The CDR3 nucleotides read TGTGCCAGCAGCTTAAGAGGGGCGGAGCTGGATGAGCAGTTCTTC. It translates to CASSLRGAELDEQFF.

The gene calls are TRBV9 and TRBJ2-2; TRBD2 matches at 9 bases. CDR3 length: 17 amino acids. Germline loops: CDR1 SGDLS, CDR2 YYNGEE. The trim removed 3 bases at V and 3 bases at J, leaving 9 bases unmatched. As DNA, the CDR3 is TGTGCCAGCAGCGCAAACCTAGCGGGAATCGACACCGGGGAGCTGTTTTTT. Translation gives CASSANLAGIDTGELFF.

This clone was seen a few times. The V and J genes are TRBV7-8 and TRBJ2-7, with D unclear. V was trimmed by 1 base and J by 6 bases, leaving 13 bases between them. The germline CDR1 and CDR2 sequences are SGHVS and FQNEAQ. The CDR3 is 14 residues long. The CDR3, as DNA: TGTGCCAGCAGCTTAGATCCCAGGTTCGGCGAGCAGTACTTC. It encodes CASSLDPRFGEQYF. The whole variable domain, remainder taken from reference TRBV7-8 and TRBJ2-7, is GAGVSQSPRYKVAKRGQDVALRCDPISGHVSLFWYQQALGQGPEFLTYFQNEAQLDKSGLPSDRFFAERPEGSVSTLKIQRTQQEDSAVYLCASSLDPRFGEQYFGPGTRLTVT.

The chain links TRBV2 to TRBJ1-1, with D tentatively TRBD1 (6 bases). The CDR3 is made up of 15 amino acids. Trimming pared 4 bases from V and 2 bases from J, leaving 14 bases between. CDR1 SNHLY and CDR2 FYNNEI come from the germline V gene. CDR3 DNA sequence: TGTGCCAGCAGTGGCAGGGGACGGGGAAACACTGAAGCTTTCTTT. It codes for CASSGRGRGNTEAFF.

The CDR3 coding sequence is TGTGCCAGCAGCCTAGACCCGAACACCGGGGAGCTGTTTTTT. This sequence encodes CASSLDPNTGELFF. The rearrangement links TRBV4-2 to TRBJ2-2; D is uncertain. V was clipped by 4 bases and J by 0 bases, with 6 bases between them. The CDR3 extends over 14 amino acids. CDR1 and CDR2 from the germline V gene are LGHNA and YNFKEQ.

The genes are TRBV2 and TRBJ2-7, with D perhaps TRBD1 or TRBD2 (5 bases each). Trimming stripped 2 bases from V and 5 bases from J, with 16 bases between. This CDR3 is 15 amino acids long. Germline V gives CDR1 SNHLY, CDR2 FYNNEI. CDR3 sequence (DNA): TGTGCCAGCAGTGAACAAATGGGGCGGGTTGACGAGCAGTACTTC. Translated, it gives CASSEQMGRVDEQYF.

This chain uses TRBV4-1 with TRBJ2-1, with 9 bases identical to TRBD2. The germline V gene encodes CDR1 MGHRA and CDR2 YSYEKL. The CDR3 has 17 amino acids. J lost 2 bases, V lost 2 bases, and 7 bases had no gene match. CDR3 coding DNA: TGCGCCAGCAGCCAACGGGTTTTAGCGGGGGCCTACAATGAGCAGTTCTTC. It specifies CASSQRVLAGAYNEQFF.

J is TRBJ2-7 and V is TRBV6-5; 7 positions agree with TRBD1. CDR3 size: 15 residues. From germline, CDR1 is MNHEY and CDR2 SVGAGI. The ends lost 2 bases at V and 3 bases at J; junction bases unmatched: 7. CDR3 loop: CASSYRQGSYYEQYF. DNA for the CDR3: TGTGCCAGCAGTTACCGACAGGGCTCCTACTACGAGCAGTACTTC.

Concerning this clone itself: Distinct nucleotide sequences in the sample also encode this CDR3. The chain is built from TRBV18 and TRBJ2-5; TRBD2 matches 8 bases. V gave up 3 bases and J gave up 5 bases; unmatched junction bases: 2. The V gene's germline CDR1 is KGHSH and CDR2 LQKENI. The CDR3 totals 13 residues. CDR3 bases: TGTGCCAGCTCACCCCGGGGGGGCGAGACCCAGTACTTC. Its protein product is CASSPRGGETQYF.

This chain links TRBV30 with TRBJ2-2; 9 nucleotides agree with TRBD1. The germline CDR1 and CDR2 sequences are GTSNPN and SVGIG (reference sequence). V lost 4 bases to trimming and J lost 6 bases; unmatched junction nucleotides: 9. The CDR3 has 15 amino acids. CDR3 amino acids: CAWTPIQGASGELFF. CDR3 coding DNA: TGTGCCTGGACCCCCATACAGGGGGCTTCCGGGGAGCTGTTTTTT.

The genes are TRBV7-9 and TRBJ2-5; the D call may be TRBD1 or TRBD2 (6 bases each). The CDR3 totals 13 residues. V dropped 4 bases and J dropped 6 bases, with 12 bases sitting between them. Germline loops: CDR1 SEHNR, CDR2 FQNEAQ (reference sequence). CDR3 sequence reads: CASSSQGGKTQYF. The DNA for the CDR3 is TGTGCCAGCAGCTCACAGGGAGGCAAGACCCAGTACTTC.

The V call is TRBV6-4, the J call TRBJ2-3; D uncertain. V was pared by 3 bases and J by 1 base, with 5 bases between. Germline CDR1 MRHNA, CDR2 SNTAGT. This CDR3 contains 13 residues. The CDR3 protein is CASSETRTDTQYF. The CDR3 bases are TGTGCCAGCAGTGAGACCCGCACAGATACGCAGTATTTT.